The 19 T cell receptor beta chains presented below share a single source sample, sequenced in a study of blood T cell repertoires in COVID-19. Sequencing was performed with immunoSEQ multiplex PCR; in TCRdb, only in-frame clones are kept and a portion is missing. The data show some 140,000 clones, roughly 80% seen once. Sequenced sample: PBMCs or T cells enriched from blood (not recorded which). Receptors were obtained from a man aged 40-49 years with acute COVID-19.

This clone is a singleton in its sample. The chain employs TRBV28 and TRBJ2-5; D is perhaps TRBD2 (6 bases). The CDR3 spans 12 residues. Germline V CDR1 and CDR2: MDHEN, SYDVKM. V shed 5 bases and J shed 3 bases, with 7 bases lying between them. The CDR3 region has the DNA TGTGCCAGCAGTCGCGGGGAAGAGACCCAGTACTTC. This sequence encodes CASSRGEETQYF.

The chain links TRBV5-1 to TRBJ2-3, with TRBD2 matching 7 bases. Germline V gene sequence: CDR1 SGHRS, CDR2 YFSETQ. The CDR3 has 15 amino acids. Trimming took 4 bases from V and 3 from J; bases not matched to a gene: 8. The DNA of the CDR3 is TGCGCCAGCAGCCCCGTACAAGCGGGAACAGATACGCAGTATTTT. Translating it yields CASSPVQAGTDTQYF.

The chain links TRBV20-1 to TRBJ1-1, with D possibly being TRBD1 (5 bases). The germline V and J ends were trimmed by 3 bases and 1 base, with 12 bases remaining between them. This CDR3 spans 14 amino acids. The V gene's germline CDR1 is DFQATT and CDR2 SNEGSKA (reference sequence). The CDR3 spells CSASSPGRNTEAFF. The CDR3 bases are TGCAGTGCTAGTTCCCCAGGGCGGAACACTGAAGCTTTCTTT.

This clone was observed a handful of times. This rearrangement joins TRBV28 to TRBJ1-1; 9 nucleotides align to TRBD1. Per the germline V gene, CDR1 is MDHEN and CDR2 is SYDVKM. Unmatched junction bases numbered 10, after V lost 5 bases and J lost 9 bases. There are 14 residues in the CDR3. CDR3 nucleotide sequence: TGTGCCAGCAGTGCCTATAGGGGACAGGGTCAAGCTTTCTTT. Protein sequence: CASSAYRGQGQAFF.

This chain joins TRBV5-1 and TRBJ1-6, with TRBD1 identical over 7 bases. This CDR3 has 15 amino acids. V shed 4 bases, J shed 10 bases, and the junction held 11 bases outside the gene matches. Looked up from germline, CDR1 is SGHRS and CDR2 is YFSETQ. Here the CDR3 DNA reads TGCGCCAGCAGCCTCTCCGGGACAGCCGGGTCACCCCTCCACTTT. This translates into CASSLSGTAGSPLHF.

CDR3 nucleotides: TGTGCCAGCAGTTACGCCGACAGGGGGCGGGATGGCTACACCTTC. Encoded protein: CASSYADRGRDGYTF. The chain carries TRBV6-5 and TRBJ1-2, with 10 bases matching TRBD1. Germline V gives CDR1 MNHEY, CDR2 SVGAGI. The CDR3 has 15 residues. J lost 6 bases, V lost 2 bases, and 6 bases had no gene match.

The chain links TRBV19 to TRBJ2-5; 9 bases line up with TRBD1. Germline V CDR1 and CDR2: LNHDA, SQIVND (reference sequence). The CDR3 totals 15 residues. Trimming removed 3 bases from V and 4 bases from J; junction bases left unmatched: 6. The CDR3 region is CASSILQGARETQYF. The CDR3 bases are TGTGCCAGTAGTATCCTACAGGGGGCTAGAGAGACCCAGTACTTC.

The gene calls are TRBV2 and TRBJ1-5, with TRBD1 matching 8 bases. CDR3 length: 13 amino acids. Trimming at V came to 6 bases and at J to 7 bases, leaving 5 bases not matched to a gene. Germline CDR1 and CDR2: SNHLY and FYNNEI. The CDR3 spells CASRTGANQPQHF. CDR3 DNA: TGTGCCAGCAGGACAGGGGCTAACCAGCCCCAGCATTTT.

This rearrangement joins TRBV2 to TRBJ2-7; the match to TRBD2 covers 10 bases. This CDR3 is built from 15 residues. Trimming took 7 bases from V and 3 from J; bases not matched to a gene: 9. Germline loops: CDR1 SNHLY, CDR2 FYNNEI. CDR3 protein: CASKKREGTLYEQYF. Here the CDR3 DNA reads TGTGCCAGCAAAAAGCGGGAGGGCACGCTCTACGAGCAGTACTTC.

The chain is built from TRBV18 and TRBJ2-2; a weak D match, TRBD1 (6 bases). Germline values: CDR1 KGHSH, CDR2 LQKENI. The CDR3 consists of 14 residues. Trimming removed 3 bases from V and 4 bases from J, with 9 bases in between. In nucleotides, the CDR3 is TGTGCCAGCTCACCGGACAGCTCCACCGGGGAGCTGTTTTTT. Amino acids: CASSPDSSTGELFF.

The CDR3 sequence is CASSLGTSGEETQYF. CDR3 in DNA: TGTGCCAGCAGCCTCGGGACTAGCGGGGAAGAGACCCAGTACTTC. This chain joins TRBV7-2 and TRBJ2-5, with 13 bases aligning to TRBD2. The CDR3 consists of 15 residues. Trimming cost V 5 bases and J 3 bases; bases outside gene matches: 3. Per germline, CDR1 SGHTA and CDR2 FQGNSA.

V gene TRBV30 combines with J gene TRBJ1-2, with 10 bases aligning to TRBD1. This CDR3 is built from 13 residues. Trimming at V came to 0 bases and at J to 8 bases, leaving 3 bases not matched to a gene. From germline, CDR1 is GTSNPN and CDR2 SVGIG (reference sequence). The CDR3 loop is CAWSVRTGGGYTF. The CDR3 region has the DNA TGTGCCTGGAGTGTTCGGACAGGGGGAGGCTACACCTTC.

The chain recombines TRBV27 with TRBJ2-4; D remains unclear. The CDR3 is made up of 15 amino acids. Between the trimmed V and J ends, which lost 1 base and 7 bases, there was a span of 14 bases. Germline CDR1 is MNHEY and CDR2 is SMNVEV (reference sequence). This CDR3 reads CASSLFAVEGNIQYF. CDR3 nucleotides: TGTGCCAGCAGTTTATTCGCGGTGGAAGGCAACATTCAGTACTTC.

The chain is built from TRBV7-3 and TRBJ2-1; TRBD2 matches 8 bases. The CDR3 is made up of 13 amino acids. Germline V gene data show CDR1 as SGHTA and CDR2 as FQGTGA. The junction had 2 bases not matched to a gene; V was cut back by 5 bases and J by 5 bases. This CDR3 is CASSPGGNNEQFF. CDR3 coding DNA: TGTGCCAGCAGCCCGGGAGGGAACAATGAGCAGTTCTTC.

CDR3 DNA: TGTGCCAGCAGTAGAAAGGAAGGTCTTAGCGGGGGGGTGAAGTTAAACGAGCAGTACTTC. It codes for CASSRKEGLSGGVKLNEQYF. The chain recombines TRBV6-4 with TRBJ2-7; 11 bases align to TRBD2. The V and J ends lost 5 bases and 5 bases, in that order; junction bases with no gene match: 23. CDR3 length: 20 amino acids. Germline CDR1 MRHNA, CDR2 SNTAGT.

This clone was observed once. V usage is TRBV28 and J usage is TRBJ1-1, with D unclear. The CDR3 is 16 residues long. V was cut by 7 bases and J by 1 base, with 19 bases left in between. Germline CDR1 MDHEN, CDR2 SYDVKM. The CDR3: CASTLRVRFGNTEAFF. The CDR3 DNA reads as TGTGCCAGCACCTTGAGGGTCCGCTTCGGGAACACTGAAGCTTTCTTT.

The rearrangement joins TRBV28 to TRBJ1-2; D gene unclear. CDR1 is MDHEN and CDR2 is SYDVKM in the germline V gene. V was shortened by 10 bases and J by 4 bases, with 19 bases between the two germline ends. The length of the CDR3 is 14 residues. CDR3 sequence reads: CATRYGERGYGYTF. The DNA for the CDR3 is TGTGCCACCAGATACGGGGAACGGGGCTATGGCTACACCTTC.

This rearrangement joins TRBV6-2 or TRBV6-3 to TRBJ2-3, with unresolved D. Trimming removed 2 bases from V and 2 bases from J, with 8 bases in between. CDR1 is MNHEY and CDR2 is SVGEGT in the germline V gene. The CDR3 consists of 14 residues. The CDR3 DNA reads TGTGCCAGCAGTTACCGCGATTACACAGATACGCAGTATTTT. As protein: CASSYRDYTDTQYF.

This clone was seen a few times. The rearrangement links TRBV7-9 to TRBJ2-2; D remains unclear. Trimming stripped 1 base from V and 6 bases from J, with 6 bases between. This CDR3 region has 13 residues. Per the germline V gene, CDR1 is SEHNR and CDR2 is FQNEAQ (reference sequence). The CDR3 region has the DNA TGTGCCAGCAGCTTAGTTCCAGCCGGGGAGCTGTTTTTT. This gives the protein CASSLVPAGELFF. Combining the CDR3 with reference TRBV7-9 and TRBJ2-2 gives the whole variable domain DTGVSQNPRHKITKRGQNVTFRCDPISEHNRLYWYRQTLGQGPEFLTYFQNEAQLEKSRLLSDRFSAERPKGSFSTLEIQRTEQGDSAMYLCASSLVPAGELFFGEGSRLTVL.